The present T cell receptor (beta chain) was sequenced within a study of T cell repertoires in cytomegalovirus infection. Trimming removed 1 base at V and 4 bases at J, with 10 bases between. CDR3 size: 14 residues. Germline values: CDR1 LGHNA, CDR2 YSLEER. TCRdb fed the reads into MiXCR, producing one record per CDR3 protein. Of hundreds of thousands of distinct CDR3 sequences in the sample, more than 8% were seen once. The sequence came from a human donor in good health (CMV status not recorded). Some clones in this sample may be carry-over from other donors' samples. V usage is TRBV4-3 and J usage is TRBJ1-2; a possible D gene is TRBD1 (6 bases). The sequenced sample consisted of PBMCs. CDR3 region: CASSQVGGVYGYTF. The CDR3 DNA is TGCGCCAGCAGCCAAGTTGGGGGCGTCTATGGCTACACCTTC.